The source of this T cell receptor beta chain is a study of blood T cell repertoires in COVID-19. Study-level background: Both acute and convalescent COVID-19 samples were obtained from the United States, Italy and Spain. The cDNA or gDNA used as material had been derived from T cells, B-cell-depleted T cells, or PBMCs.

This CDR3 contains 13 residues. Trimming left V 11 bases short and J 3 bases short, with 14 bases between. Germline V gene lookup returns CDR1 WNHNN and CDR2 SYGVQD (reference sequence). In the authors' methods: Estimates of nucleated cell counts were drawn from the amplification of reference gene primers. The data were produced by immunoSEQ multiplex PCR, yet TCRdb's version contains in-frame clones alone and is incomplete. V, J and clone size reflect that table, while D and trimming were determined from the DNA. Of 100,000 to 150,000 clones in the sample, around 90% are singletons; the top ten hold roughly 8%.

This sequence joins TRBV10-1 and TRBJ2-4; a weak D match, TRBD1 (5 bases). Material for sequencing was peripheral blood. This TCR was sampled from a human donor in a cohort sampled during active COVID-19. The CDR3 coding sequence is TGCGCCGTCTCCGACAGCAACAAAAACATTCAGTACTTC. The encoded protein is CAVSDSNKNIQYF.